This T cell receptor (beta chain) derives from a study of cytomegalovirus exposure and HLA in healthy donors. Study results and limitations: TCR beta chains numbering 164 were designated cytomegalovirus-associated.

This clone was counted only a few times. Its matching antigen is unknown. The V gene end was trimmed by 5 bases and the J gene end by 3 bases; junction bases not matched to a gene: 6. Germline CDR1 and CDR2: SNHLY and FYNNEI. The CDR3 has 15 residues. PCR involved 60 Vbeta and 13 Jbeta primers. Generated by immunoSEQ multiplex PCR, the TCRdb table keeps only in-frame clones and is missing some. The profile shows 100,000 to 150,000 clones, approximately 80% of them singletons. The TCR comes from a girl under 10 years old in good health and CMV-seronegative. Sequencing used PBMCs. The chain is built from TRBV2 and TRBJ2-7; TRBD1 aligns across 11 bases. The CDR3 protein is CASSPLGTGGYEQYF. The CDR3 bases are TGTGCCAGCAGTCCACTTGGGACAGGGGGCTACGAGCAGTACTTC.